The clone carrying this T cell receptor (beta chain) was observed at least ten times. The data are from a study of Graves' ophthalmopathy and Graves' hyperthyroidism. The authors amplified TCR beta CDR3 regions from RNA transcripts. Scientists carried out first-round RT-PCR using HTBI primers and then a second-round multiplex PCR. TCRdb passed the multiplex PCR reads through MiXCR, listing each CDR3 protein once. The sample has 150,000 to 200,000 distinct CDR3 sequences, around two fifths seen once. The V end was cut by 8 bases, the J end by 6 bases, with 26 bases between. Looked up from germline, CDR1 is MRHNA and CDR2 is SNTAGT. The CDR3 is 17 residues long. Someone took the PBMCs out of about 10 ml of fresh peripheral blood.

The clonotype originates from a man aged 30 to 45 with Graves' ophthalmopathy. V and J are TRBV6-4 and TRBJ1-5, with D possibly matching TRBD1 (6 bases). The specimen was peripheral blood. The CDR3 nucleotides read TGTGCCAGCCCAATCAATCCGACAGGTCCCCGTTGTCAGCCCCAGCATTTT. It translates to CASPINPTGPRCQPQHF.